Listed below are T cell receptor beta chains from one sample, sequenced in a study of patients and donors after allogeneic stem cell transplantation. TCRdb redid the calling of the RT-PCR reads with MiXCR, one entry per CDR3 protein. Here the sample spans about 72,000 distinct CDR3 sequences, more than 20% being singletons. What was sequenced was blood, either unsorted or a sorted T cell fraction (not recorded which). Receptors originate from a human donor who was either an allogeneic HSCT recipient or a stem cell or donor lymphocyte infusion donor (not recorded which). It is not recorded whose cells these are; they may come from a transplant donor. Both conserved end residues are trimmed from each CDR3. D genes are given only for firm matches. The size of a clone is reported for some rows only, either as once, few or many, or as a class for expanded clones.

cdr3_aa | clone_size | j_call | d_call | v_call
SVRTGVTYEQY | few | TRBJ2-7 | TRBD1 | TRBV29-1
ASSSWLQGYEQY | few | TRBJ2-7 | TRBD1 | TRBV5-6
ASSLLRDYYGYT | many | TRBJ1-2 | NA | TRBV7-9
ASSPDREYYGYT | few | TRBJ1-2 | TRBD1 | TRBV7-2
ASSTPGGASDTQY | many | TRBJ2-3 | TRBD1 | TRBV12-3/TRBV12-4
ASSLESGSYGYT | NA | TRBJ1-2 | NA | TRBV7-6
SLRGGETQY | few | TRBJ2-5 | TRBD2 | TRBV29-1
SAARQHMNTEAF | few | TRBJ1-1 | NA | TRBV20-1
ASSTRPETQY | few | TRBJ2-5 | NA | TRBV12-3/TRBV12-4
ASSRVVPGNTEAF | few | TRBJ1-1 | NA | TRBV7-9
SAGTGRRGNTEAF | many | TRBJ1-1 | TRBD1 | TRBV20-1
ASSLGYDEKLF | NA | TRBJ1-4 | NA | TRBV5-1
ASSLDTSGTGRGYT | few | TRBJ1-2 | TRBD1 | TRBV5-1
ASSQDGTGLYEQY | NA | TRBJ2-7 | TRBD1 | TRBV4-1
SARGAWLAADTQY | NA | TRBJ2-3 | NA | TRBV20-1